The TCR beta chain under discussion was sequenced for a study of naive and memory T cell subsets. Notes on the study in general: In naive cells, over 90% of TCR sequences were seen only once. Possibly reflecting memory cells re-expressing CD45RA, a few larger clonotypes occurred in naive repertoires, especially CD8. A clonotype means one alpha or beta sequence, not an alpha/beta pair.

An equimolar mix of two oligonucleotides served as the beta constant-region primer for TRBC1 and TRBC2. The ligated cDNA underwent four PCR rounds using SP2 and nested alpha and beta constant-region primers. A 12-nucleotide UMI and the SP2 primer were added to the cDNA 3' end by oligonucleotide ligation. Each CDR3 protein is one row after TCRdb ran MiXCR on the UMI-ligation and nested PCR reads. The sample includes roughly 150,000 distinct CDR3 sequences, under 25% of them seen just once. V trimming: 3 bases; J trimming: 4 bases; junction bases outside the gene matches: 10. In germline, CDR1 is GTSNPN, CDR2 SVGIG (reference sequence). This CDR3 comprises 16 residues. At least ten counts were recorded for this clonotype. Its antigen is unknown.

The clonotype was recovered from a human donor in good health. Sequencing input: naive CD4+ T cells from blood. The gene calls are TRBV30 and TRBJ2-2; 8 nucleotides agree with TRBD2. The CDR3 loop is CAWRGLVRGGTGELFF. The DNA of the CDR3 is TGTGCCTGGAGGGGACTAGTTCGGGGGGGCACCGGGGAGCTGTTTTTT.